This T cell receptor (beta chain) was profiled in a study of regulatory and conventional T cells in RAG deficiency (TCRdb year 2017). For the study in its entirety: High-throughput TCR beta sequencing was used to compare the diversity and composition of the Treg, conventional CD4+ and CD8+ T cell repertoires of RAG-deficient patients with those of healthy controls.

What the work shows at the level of the full study, not this receptor alone: In Omenn syndrome patients, sorted CD25-high CD127-low cells may represent peripherally activated cells rather than bona fide Treg cells. Markedly lower Shannon entropy and higher Simpson indices were observed in RAG-deficient patients than in control T-cell subpopulations. Shorter CDR3 lengths were found in all patient T-cell subsets, and >85% Treg-Tconv repertoire overlap at nucleotide and amino acid level was observed in Omenn syndrome patients. For some subjects, some analyses of T-cell subsets were not performed. Compared with controls, Omenn syndrome and CID/AS patients had roughly 100-fold fewer unique TCR beta sequences in Treg cells, whereas the reduction in the other subsets was roughly 9.8-fold.

About this clone: Its antigen specificity is not known. Base qualities were left out, and no much larger clone turns up one base away.

The CDR3 numbers 15 residues from cysteine through phenylalanine. Solely the CDR3 DNA is kept, with 45 bases framed from the first base. Sequences GTSNPN (CDR1) and SVGIG (CDR2) are obtained from the germline V gene (reference sequence). Trimming accounts for 2 bases at V and 5 bases at J, while the number of junction bases matched to no gene is 2. Preparation of the library involved the immunoSEQ multiplex PCR assay. Rearranged TCR beta chain products were amplified from the genomic DNA of sorted T-cell subsets and were then sequenced. The authors processed their data as follows. Repertoire diversity of productive TCR beta rearrangements was quantified using Shannon entropy and Simpson indices. Clonal expansion was assessed by the summed frequency of the 100 most abundant productive TCR beta clonotypes among total reads. The TRB repertoires were scored with a self-reactivity index that is based on amino acid usage at CDR3beta positions 6 and 7. Two-way ANOVA was applied to the repertoire analyses, whereas Student t or Mann-Whitney tests were applied to the flow cytometric analyses. Not all clones reach the TCRdb copy of this immuneACCESS table, which keeps in-frame sequences only. Checked studies attribute under half of the gap to unresolved V genes and leave the rest unexplained. V, J and clone size are those of that table, while D and trimming were read from the DNA. The sample profile shows about 30,000 clones; more than 90% of them were found once. Over 0.35% of the sample is held by the ten biggest clonotypes.

Before genomic DNA extraction, conventional CD4+ T cells were isolated from blood as CD25-low CD127-high cells. Repertoire analyses used several healthy control donors as the comparison group. These data also featured in a second study, about regulatory T cells. The second study reports: The multiplex PCR used 52 forward TRBV primers and 13 reverse TRBJ primers, with assay-based and computational corrections for amplification bias. Patient repertoires showed restricted unique TRB V-J pairs and skewed V and J gene usage, most marked in regulatory T cells. T-cell receptor beta repertoires of sorted regulatory, conventional CD4+ and CD8+ T cells were compared between CD3G-deficient patients and healthy controls. Ficoll density separation was used to isolate peripheral blood mononuclear cells. Rearranged TRB loci were amplified from genomic DNA by multiplex PCR within the immunoSEQ assay. An Illumina HiSeq platform was used to sequence the TRB amplicons. Custom algorithms error-filtered the raw sequences and aligned the raw sequences to reference gene sequences, after which the immunoSEQ online tools were used for analysis. Frequencies of productive and nonproductive TRB rearrangements were evaluated among both unique and total sequences. For group comparisons, t tests, Mann-Whitney tests or two-way ANOVA were performed in Prism software.

Sequencing was carried out using CD25- CD4+ T cells sorted from blood. The TCR originated in a human donor in good health. Rearrangement joined TRBV30 to TRBJ2-1; 14 central nucleotides agree with TRBD2. The CDR3 here reads CAWSPGLAGDNEQFF. At the DNA level, the sequence is TGTGCCTGGAGTCCGGGACTAGCGGGAGACAATGAGCAGTTCTTC.